The rows below give T cell receptor beta chains drawn from one sample of a study of response to subunit inactivated influenza vaccine. MiXCR, run by TCRdb on the RT-PCR reads, gives a single entry per CDR3 protein. The profile shows fewer than 650,000 distinct CDR3 sequences, 10% to 15% of them singletons. Sequences were derived from PBMCs from blood, sampled roughly 47 days after vaccination. These receptors all come from a man aged 45-65 years who received an inactivated influenza vaccine. Both conserved end residues are part of each CDR3. The D gene is left open where the match is weak. Not all rows give a size; the values are once, few, many and, for expanded clones, a class.

many TRBJ2-7 TRBV10-1 TRBD2 CASSESTSGGARYF TGCGCCAGCAGTGAGTCGACTAGCGGGGGGGCCCGGTACTTC
- TRBJ2-7 TRBV10-3 TRBD2 CAISEFLAGNYEQYF TGTGCCATCAGTGAGTTCCTAGCGGGAAACTACGAGCAGTACTTC
- TRBJ2-1 TRBV12-3/TRBV12-4 TRBD2 CASSSAGGIYNEQFF TGTGCCAGCAGTTCAGCGGGAGGCATCTACAATGAGCAGTTCTTC
few TRBJ2-3 TRBV12-3/TRBV12-4 - CASSLRSRGQYF TGTGCCAGCAGTTTACGTTCCCGGGGACAGTATTTT
few TRBJ2-7 TRBV5-1 TRBD1 CASHKGDRNSYEQYF TGCGCCAGTCATAAGGGGGACAGAAATTCCTACGAGCAGTACTTC
- TRBJ2-3 TRBV6-1 TRBD2 CASRLAGGRADTQYF TGTGCCAGCAGGCTAGCGGGAGGACGAGCAGATACGCAGTATTTT
few TRBJ2-7 TRBV20-1 - CSAHGQGHRVAFYEQYF TGCAGTGCTCACGGGCAGGGGCACCGGGTCGCGTTCTACGAGCAGTACTTC
few TRBJ1-5 TRBV7-2 TRBD1 CASSLESGGRNQPQHF TGTGCCAGCAGCTTAGAATCAGGGGGCCGCAATCAGCCCCAGCATTTT
few TRBJ2-7 TRBV28 - CASSVAVLGEQYF TGTGCCAGCAGTGTGGCTGTACTGGGGGAGCAGTACTTC
few TRBJ1-5 TRBV12-3/TRBV12-4 - CASSLKGHNQPQHF TGTGCCAGCAGTTTAAAGGGTCACAATCAGCCCCAGCATTTT
few TRBJ2-5 TRBV9 TRBD2 CASSESGSWETQYF TGTGCCAGCAGCGAGAGCGGGAGTTGGGAGACCCAGTACTTC
- TRBJ2-3 TRBV20-1 TRBD2 CIANRDYTGADTQYF TGCATTGCAAACCGGGACTACACCGGGGCAGATACGCAGTATTTT
- TRBJ2-1 TRBV6-2/TRBV6-3 TRBD2 CASRFSGGLYNEQFF TGTGCCAGCAGATTTAGCGGGGGCCTCTACAATGAGCAGTTCTTC
many TRBJ2-3 TRBV12-3/TRBV12-4 TRBD1 CASSLLTGGFSTDTQYF TGTGCCAGCAGTTTACTAACAGGGGGATTTAGCACAGATACGCAGTATTTT
many TRBJ2-1 TRBV29-1 - CSAVRGVRGSNEQFF TGCAGCGCCGTGAGGGGGGTAAGAGGTTCCAATGAGCAGTTCTTC
- TRBJ2-7 TRBV6-2/TRBV6-3 - CASTGRGLYSYEQYF TGTGCCAGCACGGGACGAGGGTTATACTCCTACGAGCAGTACTTC
few TRBJ2-3 TRBV5-1 TRBD2 CASSFAGGGTSTDTQYF TGCGCCAGCAGCTTCGCCGGCGGGGGAACTAGCACAGATACGCAGTATTTT
many TRBJ1-1 TRBV9 - CASSATLLANTEAFF TGTGCCAGCAGCGCAACCCTTCTAGCGAACACTGAAGCTTTCTTT
many TRBJ2-2 TRBV12-3/TRBV12-4 - CASRPGVGVGELFF TGTGCCAGCAGGCCCGGGGTGGGGGTCGGGGAGCTGTTTTTT
many TRBJ2-1 TRBV7-9 TRBD2 CANREVAYNEQFF TGTGCCAACCGGGAGGTCGCCTACAATGAGCAGTTCTTC
- TRBJ2-1 TRBV7-9 - CASSLAAGKNEQFF TGTGCCAGCAGCTTAGCGGCGGGGAAGAATGAGCAGTTCTTC
few TRBJ2-1 TRBV4-3 TRBD2 CASSPHGLAGISYNEQFF TGCGCCAGCAGCCCCCATGGACTAGCGGGGATCTCCTACAATGAGCAGTTCTTC
few TRBJ2-2 TRBV12-3/TRBV12-4 - CASSLLGATGELFF TGTGCCAGCAGTTTATTGGGGGCCACCGGGGAGCTGTTTTTT
few TRBJ1-5 TRBV3-1 - CASSSGLPYQPQHF TGTGCCAGCAGTTCGGGCCTCCCTTATCAGCCCCAGCATTTT
- TRBJ1-4 TRBV20-1 TRBD1 CSATDRGYATNEKLFF TGCAGTGCTACCGACAGGGGATACGCAACTAATGAAAAACTGTTTTTT
- TRBJ1-4 TRBV7-2 - CASSYGGNYEKLFF TGTGCCAGCAGCTACGGCGGGAATTATGAAAAACTGTTTTTT
- TRBJ2-2 TRBV4-3 TRBD2 CASSQVLAGGQTGELFF TGCGCCAGCAGCCAAGTCCTAGCGGGGGGGCAGACCGGGGAGCTGTTTTTT
few TRBJ1-4 TRBV7-9 - CASSHIAGLGGEKLFF TGTGCCAGCAGCCACATCGCAGGGTTAGGAGGCGAAAAACTGTTTTTT
few TRBJ2-1 TRBV28 - CASSRGSGEQFF TGTGCCAGCAGTCGGGGATCAGGGGAGCAGTTCTTC
- TRBJ2-5 TRBV7-8 TRBD2 CASSSLSGRAQETQYF TGTGCCAGCAGCTCACTTAGCGGGAGGGCCCAAGAGACCCAGTACTTC
few TRBJ2-7 TRBV6-1 - CASSPGANYEQYF TGTGCCAGCAGCCCCGGGGCAAACTACGAGCAGTACTTC
- TRBJ2-4 TRBV18 - CASSPLNDDIQYF TGTGCCAGCTCACCACTGAACGATGACATTCAGTACTTC
many TRBJ1-2 TRBV20-1 - CSASEQGRYGYTF TGCAGTGCTTCTGAACAGGGAAGATATGGCTACACCTTC
- TRBJ2-7 TRBV24-1 TRBD2 CATSDGRGGIEQYF TGTGCCACCAGTGATGGGAGGGGAGGGATCGAGCAGTACTTC
- TRBJ1-6 TRBV11-2 - CASSPGTSSSPLHF TGTGCCAGCAGCCCGGGCACCTCGAGTTCACCCCTCCACTTT
few TRBJ2-1 TRBV12-3/TRBV12-4 - CASSRDSPSYNEQFF TGTGCCAGCAGTCGGGACTCGCCCTCCTACAATGAGCAGTTCTTC
few TRBJ1-1 TRBV9 - CASSPGTLGAEAFF TGTGCCAGCAGCCCCGGGACTTTGGGGGCTGAAGCTTTCTTT
once TRBJ2-1 TRBV18 - CASSPPFPYNEQFF TGTGCCAGCTCACCACCGTTCCCGTACAATGAGCAGTTCTTC
few TRBJ2-1 TRBV6-4 - CASSPVGGSRSYNEQFF TGTGCCAGCAGCCCCGTGGGGGGTAGCCGGTCCTACAATGAGCAGTTCTTC
few TRBJ2-1 TRBV20-1 TRBD2 CSAPGLAGVEQFF TGCAGTGCCCCGGGACTAGCGGGGGTAGAGCAGTTCTTC
- TRBJ1-4 TRBV12-3/TRBV12-4 - CASRWGAGEKLFF TGTGCCAGCAGATGGGGCGCAGGCGAAAAACTGTTTTTT
few TRBJ1-5 TRBV4-2 - CASSQDAGTFQPQHF TGTGCCAGCAGCCAAGATGCAGGGACCTTTCAGCCCCAGCATTTT
few TRBJ2-1 TRBV28 - CASSQLEYGGEQFF TGTGCCAGCAGTCAGCTAGAGTATGGAGGTGAGCAGTTCTTC
- TRBJ1-4 TRBV9 TRBD1 CASSKMGQANEKLFF TGTGCCAGCAGCAAAATGGGACAGGCTAATGAAAAACTGTTTTTT